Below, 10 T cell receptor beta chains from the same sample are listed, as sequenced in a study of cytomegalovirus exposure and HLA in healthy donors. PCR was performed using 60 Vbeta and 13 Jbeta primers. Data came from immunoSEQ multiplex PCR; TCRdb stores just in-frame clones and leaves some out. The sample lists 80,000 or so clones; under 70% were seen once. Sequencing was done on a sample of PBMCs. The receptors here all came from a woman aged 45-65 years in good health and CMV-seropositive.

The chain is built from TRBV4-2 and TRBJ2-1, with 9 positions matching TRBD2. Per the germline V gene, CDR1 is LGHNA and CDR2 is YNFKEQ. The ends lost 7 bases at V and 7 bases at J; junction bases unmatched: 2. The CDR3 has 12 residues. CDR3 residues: CASKAGGNEQFF. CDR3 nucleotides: TGTGCCAGCAAAGCGGGGGGAAATGAGCAGTTCTTC.

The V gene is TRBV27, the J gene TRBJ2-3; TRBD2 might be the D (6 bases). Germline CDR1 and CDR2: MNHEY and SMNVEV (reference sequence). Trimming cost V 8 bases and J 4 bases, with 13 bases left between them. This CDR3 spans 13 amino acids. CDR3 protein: CASVGGEADTQYF. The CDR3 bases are TGTGCCAGCGTGGGCGGGGAAGCAGATACGCAGTATTTT.

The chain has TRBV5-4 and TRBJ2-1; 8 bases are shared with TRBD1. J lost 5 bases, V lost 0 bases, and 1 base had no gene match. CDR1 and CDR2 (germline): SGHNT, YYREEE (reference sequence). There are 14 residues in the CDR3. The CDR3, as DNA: TGTGCCAGCAGCTTGGGGGACAGGAACAATGAGCAGTTCTTC. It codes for CASSLGDRNNEQFF.

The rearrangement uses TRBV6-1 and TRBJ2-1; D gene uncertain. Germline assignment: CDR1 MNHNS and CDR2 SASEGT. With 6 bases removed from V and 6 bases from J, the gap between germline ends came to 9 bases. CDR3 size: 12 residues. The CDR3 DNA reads TGTGCCAGCAGCCTACCGGGCAATGAGCAGTTCTTC. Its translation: CASSLPGNEQFF.

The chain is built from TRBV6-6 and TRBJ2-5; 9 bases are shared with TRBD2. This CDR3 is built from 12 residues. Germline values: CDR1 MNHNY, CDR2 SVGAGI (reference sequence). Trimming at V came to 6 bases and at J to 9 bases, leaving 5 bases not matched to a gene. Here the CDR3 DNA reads TGTGCCAGCAGCGCGGGGGGGCGGCCCCAGTACTTC. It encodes CASSAGGRPQYF.

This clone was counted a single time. The CDR3 sequence is CASSFPGTSGGENEQFF. The CDR3 nucleotides read TGTGCCAGCAGTTTTCCCGGGACTAGCGGGGGGGAGAATGAGCAGTTCTTC. The rearrangement links TRBV27 to TRBJ2-1, with 16 bases lining up with TRBD2. This CDR3 region has 17 residues. The V gene end was trimmed by 3 bases and the J gene end by 7 bases; junction bases not matched to a gene: 6. Germline V gene sequence: CDR1 MNHEY, CDR2 SMNVEV (reference sequence).

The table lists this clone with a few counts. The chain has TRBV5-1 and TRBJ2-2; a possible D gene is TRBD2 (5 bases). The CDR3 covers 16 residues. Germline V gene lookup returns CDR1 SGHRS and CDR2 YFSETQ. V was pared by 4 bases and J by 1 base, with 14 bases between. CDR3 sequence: CASSPLPGMNTGELFF. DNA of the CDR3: TGCGCCAGCAGCCCTTTACCGGGGATGAACACCGGGGAGCTGTTTTTT.

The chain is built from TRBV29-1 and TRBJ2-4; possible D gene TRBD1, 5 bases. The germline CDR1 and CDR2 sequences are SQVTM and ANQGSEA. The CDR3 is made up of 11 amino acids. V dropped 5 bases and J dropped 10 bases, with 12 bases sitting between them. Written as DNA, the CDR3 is TGCAGCGTTTACAGGTCGCAAATTCAGTACTTC. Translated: CSVYRSQIQYF.

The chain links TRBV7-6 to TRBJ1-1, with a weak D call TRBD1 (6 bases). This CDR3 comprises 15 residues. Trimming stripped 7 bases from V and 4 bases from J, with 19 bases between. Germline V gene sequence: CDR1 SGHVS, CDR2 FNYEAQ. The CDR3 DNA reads TGTGCCAGCATCCGGAGGGGGGAGGGAGGCACTGAAGCTTTCTTT. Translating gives CASIRRGEGGTEAFF.

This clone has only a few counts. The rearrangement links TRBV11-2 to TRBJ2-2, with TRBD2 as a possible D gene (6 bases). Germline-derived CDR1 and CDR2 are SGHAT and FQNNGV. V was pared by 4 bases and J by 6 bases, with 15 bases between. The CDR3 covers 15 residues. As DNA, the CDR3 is TGTGCCAGCAGCTGGCGGGGCGCGGGCCCCGGGGAGCTGTTTTTT. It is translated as CASSWRGAGPGELFF. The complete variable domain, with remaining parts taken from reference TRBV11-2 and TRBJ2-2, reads EAGVAQSPRYKIIEKRQSVAFWCNPISGHATLYWYQQILGQGPKLLIQFQNNGVVDDSQLPKDRFSAERLKGVDSTLKIQPAKLEDSAVYLCASSWRGAGPGELFFGEGSRLTVL.